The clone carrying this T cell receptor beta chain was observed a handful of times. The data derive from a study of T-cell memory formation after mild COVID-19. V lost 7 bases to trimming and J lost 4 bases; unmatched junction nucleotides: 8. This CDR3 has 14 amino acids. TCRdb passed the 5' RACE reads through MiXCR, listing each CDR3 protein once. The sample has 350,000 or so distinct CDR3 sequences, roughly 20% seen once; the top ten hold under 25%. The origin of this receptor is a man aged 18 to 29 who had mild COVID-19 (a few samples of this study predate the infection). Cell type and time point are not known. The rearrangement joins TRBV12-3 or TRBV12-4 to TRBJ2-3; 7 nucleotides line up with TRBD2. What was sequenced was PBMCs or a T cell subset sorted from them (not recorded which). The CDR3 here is CASTLGGGADTQYF. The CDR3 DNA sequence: TGTGCCAGCACCTTGGGGGGGGGAGCAGATACGCAGTATTTT.